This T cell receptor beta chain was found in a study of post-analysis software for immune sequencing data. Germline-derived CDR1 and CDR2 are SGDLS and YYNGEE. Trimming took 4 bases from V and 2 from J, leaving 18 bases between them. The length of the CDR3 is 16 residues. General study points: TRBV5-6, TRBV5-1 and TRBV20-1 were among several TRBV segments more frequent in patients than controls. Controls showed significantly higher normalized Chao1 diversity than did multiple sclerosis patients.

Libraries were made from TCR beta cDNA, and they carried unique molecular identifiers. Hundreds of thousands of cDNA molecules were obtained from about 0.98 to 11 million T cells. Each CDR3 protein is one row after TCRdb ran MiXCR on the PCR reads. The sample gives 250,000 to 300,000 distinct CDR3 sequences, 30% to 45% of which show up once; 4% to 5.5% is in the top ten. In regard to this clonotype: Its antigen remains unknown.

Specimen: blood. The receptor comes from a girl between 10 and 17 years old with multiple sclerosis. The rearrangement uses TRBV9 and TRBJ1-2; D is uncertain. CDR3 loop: CASSNHGRVSNYGYTF. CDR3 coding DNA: TGTGCCAGCAGCAACCATGGAAGGGTATCAAACTATGGCTACACCTTC.